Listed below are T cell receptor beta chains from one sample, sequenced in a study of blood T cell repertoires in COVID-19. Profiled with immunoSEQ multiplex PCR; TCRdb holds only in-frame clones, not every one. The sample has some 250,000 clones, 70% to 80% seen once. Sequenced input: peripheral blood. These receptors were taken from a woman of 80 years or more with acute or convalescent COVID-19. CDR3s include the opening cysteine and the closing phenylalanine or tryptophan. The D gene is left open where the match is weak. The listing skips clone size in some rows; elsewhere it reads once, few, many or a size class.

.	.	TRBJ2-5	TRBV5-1	CASSPTELLQTQYF	TGCGCCAGCAGCCCGACTGAGCTTTTGCAGACCCAGTACTTC
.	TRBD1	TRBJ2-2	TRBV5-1	CASLGQFTGELFF	TGCGCCAGCCTGGGACAGTTCACCGGGGAGCTGTTTTTT
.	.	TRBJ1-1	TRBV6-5	CASSYSNTVTEAFF	TGTGCCAGCAGTTACTCGAATACAGTTACTGAAGCTTTCTTT
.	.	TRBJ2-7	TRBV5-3	CAGTPRQAPSYEQYF	TGTGCCGGCACGCCTCGACAGGCTCCCTCCTACGAGCAGTACTTC
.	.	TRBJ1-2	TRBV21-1	CASSPRTGLNYGYTF	TGTGCCAGCAGCCCACGGACAGGACTAAACTATGGCTACACCTTC
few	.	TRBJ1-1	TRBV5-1	CASSLPGSDNIAEAFF	TGCGCCAGCAGCTTGCCAGGGTCGGACAATATAGCTGAAGCTTTCTTT
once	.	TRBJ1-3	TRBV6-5	CASSQGLSGNTIYF	TGTGCCAGTTCACAGGGCCTCTCTGGAAACACCATATATTTT
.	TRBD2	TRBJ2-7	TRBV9	CASSVGLADSYEQYF	TGTGCCAGCAGCGTGGGACTAGCGGACTCCTACGAGCAGTACTTC
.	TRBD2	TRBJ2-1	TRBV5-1	CASSLGSSGGYNEQFF	TGCGCCAGCAGCTTGGGGTCTAGCGGGGGCTACAATGAGCAGTTCTTC
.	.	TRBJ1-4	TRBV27	CASCPVGAREKLFF	TGTGCCAGCTGCCCTGTGGGGGCGCGTGAAAAACTGTTTTTT
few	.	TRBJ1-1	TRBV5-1	CASSLDSRGNTEAFF	TGCGCCAGCAGCTTGGACTCTAGGGGGAACACTGAAGCTTTCTTT
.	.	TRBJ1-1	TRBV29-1	CSVAEMNTEAFF	TGCAGCGTCGCGGAGATGAACACTGAAGCTTTCTTT
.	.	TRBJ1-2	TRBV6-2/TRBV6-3	CASSPGPGGYTF	TGTGCCAGCAGCCCTGGCCCGGGGGGCTACACCTTC
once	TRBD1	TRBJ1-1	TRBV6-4	CASSDSMRQGAEAFF	TGTGCCAGCAGTGACTCGATGAGGCAGGGGGCTGAAGCTTTCTTT
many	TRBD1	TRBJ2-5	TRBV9	CASSVATGGQETQYF	TGTGCCAGCAGCGTTGCGACAGGGGGCCAAGAGACCCAGTACTTC
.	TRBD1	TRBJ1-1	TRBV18	CASSQDRGATEAFF	TGTGCCAGCTCACAAGACAGGGGGGCCACTGAAGCTTTCTTT
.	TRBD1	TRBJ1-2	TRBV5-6	CASSLEQGYGYTF	TGTGCCAGCAGCTTGGAACAGGGGTATGGCTACACCTTC
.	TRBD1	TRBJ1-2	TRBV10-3	CAISQTGLGGYTF	TGTGCCATCAGTCAGACAGGGTTGGGTGGCTACACCTTC
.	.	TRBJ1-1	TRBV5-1	CASSLGHNTEAFF	TGCGCCAGCAGCTTGGGGCACAACACTGAAGCTTTCTTT
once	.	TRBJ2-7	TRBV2	CASSPTLAYEQYF	TGTGCCAGCAGTCCCACTCTAGCCTACGAGCAGTACTTC
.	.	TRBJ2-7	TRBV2	CASSAQGFYEQYF	TGTGCCAGCAGTGCGCAGGGGTTCTACGAGCAGTACTTC
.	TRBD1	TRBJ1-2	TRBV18	CASSPTGAQTSTF	TGTGCCAGCTCACCGACAGGGGCTCAGACATCCACCTTC
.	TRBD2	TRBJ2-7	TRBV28	CASSSWTSGTYEQYF	TGTGCCAGCAGTTCTTGGACTAGCGGAACCTACGAGCAGTACTTC
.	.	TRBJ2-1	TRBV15	CATSQTYNEQFF	TGTGCCACCTCCCAGACATACAATGAGCAGTTCTTC
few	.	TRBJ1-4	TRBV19	CASSIDRRGPSNEKLFF	TGTGCCAGTAGTATAGACCGGCGGGGGCCGAGTAATGAAAAACTGTTTTTT
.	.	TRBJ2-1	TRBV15	CATSRTSSAHEQFF	TGTGCCACCAGCAGAACCTCTAGCGCCCATGAGCAGTTCTTC
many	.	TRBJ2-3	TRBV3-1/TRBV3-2	CASSRVRTDTQYF	TGTGCCAGCAGCCGAGTACGGACAGATACGCAGTATTTT
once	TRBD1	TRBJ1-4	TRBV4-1	CASRFTGVPNEKLFF	TGCGCCAGCAGGTTCACAGGGGTCCCTAATGAAAAACTGTTTTTT
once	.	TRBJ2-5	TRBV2	CASSEVTRGETQYF	TGTGCCAGCAGTGAAGTTACCAGGGGAGAGACCCAGTACTTC
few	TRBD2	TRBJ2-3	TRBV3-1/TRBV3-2	CASSPRAGVLTDTQYF	TGTGCCAGCAGCCCCCGAGCGGGGGTTCTCACAGATACGCAGTATTTT
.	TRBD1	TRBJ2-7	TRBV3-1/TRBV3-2	CASSRGQSYEQYF	TGTGCCAGCAGCCGGGGACAGTCCTACGAGCAGTACTTC
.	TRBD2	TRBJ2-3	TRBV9	CASSVSLLAGSTDTQYF	TGTGCCAGCAGCGTATCCCTGCTAGCGGGTAGCACAGATACGCAGTATTTT
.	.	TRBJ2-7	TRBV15	CATSRADSGGQYF	TGTGCCACCAGCAGAGCGGACAGTGGCGGGCAGTACTTC
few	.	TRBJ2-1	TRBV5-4	CASSLPGNEQFF	TGTGCCAGCAGCTTGCCGGGAAATGAGCAGTTCTTC
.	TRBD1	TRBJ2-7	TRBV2	CASSYTGQGPYEQYF	TGTGCCAGCAGTTACACCGGACAGGGCCCCTACGAGCAGTACTTC
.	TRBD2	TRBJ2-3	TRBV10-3	CAISERRLAGDQTDTQYF	TGTGCCATCAGTGAGAGGAGACTAGCGGGAGACCAAACAGATACGCAGTATTTT
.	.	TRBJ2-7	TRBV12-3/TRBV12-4	CASSPGQTREQYF	TGTGCCAGCAGTCCCGGACAGACCCGCGAGCAGTACTTC
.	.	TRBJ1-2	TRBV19	CASSPREAAGGYTF	TGTGCCAGTAGTCCCCGGGAAGCGGCGGGTGGCTACACCTTC
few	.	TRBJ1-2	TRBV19	CASNVQGVTSGYTF	TGTGCCAGTAATGTACAGGGCGTTACGAGTGGCTACACCTTC
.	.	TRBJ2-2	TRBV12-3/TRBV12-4	CASSYSAGELFF	TGTGCCAGCAGTTATAGCGCCGGGGAGCTGTTTTTT
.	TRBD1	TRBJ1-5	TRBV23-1	CASSQSCRGPDQPQHF	TGCGCCAGCAGTCAATCTTGCAGGGGGCCCGATCAGCCCCAGCATTTT
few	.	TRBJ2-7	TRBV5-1	CASSSRGDYEQYF	TGCGCCAGCAGCAGCAGGGGGGACTACGAGCAGTACTTC
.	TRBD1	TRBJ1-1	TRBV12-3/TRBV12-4	CASAADRANEAFF	TGTGCCAGCGCCGCGGACAGGGCAAATGAAGCTTTCTTT
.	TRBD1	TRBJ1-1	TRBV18	CASTDRGANTEAFF	TGTGCCAGCACCGACAGGGGGGCGAACACTGAAGCTTTCTTT
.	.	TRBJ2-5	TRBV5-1	CASSLGRGPSETQYF	TGCGCCAGCAGCTTGGGGCGGGGACCTTCAGAGACCCAGTACTTC
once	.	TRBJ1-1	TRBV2	CASSVQGFATEAFF	TGTGCCAGCAGTGTACAGGGCTTTGCCACTGAAGCTTTCTTT
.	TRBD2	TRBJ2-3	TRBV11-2	CASSPGGGRKDTQYF	TGTGCCAGCAGCCCCGGGGGGGGGCGGAAAGATACGCAGTATTTT
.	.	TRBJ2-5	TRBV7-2	CASSILTSQYF	TGTGCCAGCAGCATACTAACCTCACAGTACTTC
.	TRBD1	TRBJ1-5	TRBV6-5	CASRGTGGQPQHF	TGTGCCAGCAGAGGGACAGGGGGACAGCCCCAGCATTTT
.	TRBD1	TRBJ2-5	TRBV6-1	CASSEGTGRETQYF	TGTGCCAGCAGTGAAGGGACAGGGAGGGAGACCCAGTACTTC
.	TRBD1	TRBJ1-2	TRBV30	CAWLARQGRNYGYTF	TGTGCCTGGCTAGCGCGACAGGGCAGGAACTATGGCTACACCTTC
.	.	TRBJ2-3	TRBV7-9	CASSPQGGLSDTQYF	TGTGCCAGCAGCCCCCAGGGGGGCCTGTCAGATACGCAGTATTTT
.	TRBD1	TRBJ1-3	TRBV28	CASSSGQGDTIYF	TGTGCCAGCAGTTCTGGACAGGGCGACACCATATATTTT
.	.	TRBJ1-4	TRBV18	CASSPFRGGNEKLFF	TGTGCCAGCTCACCCTTTCGGGGTGGTAATGAAAAACTGTTTTTT
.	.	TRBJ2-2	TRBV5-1	CASSLGAGATGELFF	TGCGCCAGCAGCTTGGGGGCAGGGGCCACCGGGGAGCTGTTTTTT
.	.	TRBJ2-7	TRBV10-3	CATEQGTSHEQYF	TGTGCCACGGAACAGGGTACGAGTCACGAGCAGTACTTC